This T cell receptor beta chain comes out of a study of shared clonotypes between healthy human individuals. Overall study results and limits: Sequencing depth was expected to affect clonotype sharing among donors.

The CDR3 is made up of 18 amino acids. The ends lost 9 bases at V and 1 base at J; junction bases unmatched: 12. Germline CDR1 is SGHRS and CDR2 is YFSETQ. The DNA input per sorted-subset replicate PCR was roughly 0.2 ug, corresponding to some 30,000 T cell genomes. Sequencing was performed with immunoSEQ multiplex PCR; in TCRdb, only in-frame clones are kept and a portion is missing. The data contain about 710,000 clones, 72% of them singletons. Note on this clone: Its specificity is not known.

The specimen sequenced was memory CD4+ T cells sorted from blood. Noted subset: CD45RA-negative fraction. This TCR was sampled from a woman in her 30s in good health. This chain joins TRBV5-1 and TRBJ2-6; TRBD1 aligns across 11 bases. In DNA form, the CDR3 reads TGCGCCATGACCGTCTTGGGGACAGGGGGTTCTGGGGCCAACGTCCTGACTTTC. Encoded protein: CAMTVLGTGGSGANVLTF.